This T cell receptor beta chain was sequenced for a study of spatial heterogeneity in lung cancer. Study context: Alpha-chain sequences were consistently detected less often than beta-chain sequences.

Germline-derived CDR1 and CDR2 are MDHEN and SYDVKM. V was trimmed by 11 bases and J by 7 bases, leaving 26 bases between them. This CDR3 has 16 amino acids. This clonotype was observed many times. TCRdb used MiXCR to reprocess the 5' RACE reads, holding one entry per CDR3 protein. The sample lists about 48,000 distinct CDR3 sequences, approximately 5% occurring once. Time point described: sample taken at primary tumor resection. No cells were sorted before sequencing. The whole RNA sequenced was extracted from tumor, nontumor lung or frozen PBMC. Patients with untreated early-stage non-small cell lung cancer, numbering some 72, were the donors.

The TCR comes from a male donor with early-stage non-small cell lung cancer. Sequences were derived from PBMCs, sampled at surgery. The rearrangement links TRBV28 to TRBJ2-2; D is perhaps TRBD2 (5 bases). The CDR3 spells CACRPEANYPGGELFF. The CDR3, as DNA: TGTGCCTGTAGACCGGAGGCGAACTATCCGGGCGGGGAGCTGTTTTTT.